The 14 T cell receptor beta chains below were found in one sample sequenced in a study of cytomegalovirus exposure and HLA in healthy donors. PCR was performed using 60 Vbeta and 13 Jbeta primers. Produced via immunoSEQ multiplex PCR; TCRdb's table is partial and in-frame only. The sample comprises some 170,000 clones, roughly 70% of which are singletons, and about 2.7% rests with the top ten. The sequencing sample was made of PBMCs. The receptors derive from a male donor in good health and CMV-seronegative.

The chain carries TRBV6-6 and TRBJ1-5; the match to TRBD1 covers 7 bases. Germline values: CDR1 MNHNY, CDR2 SVGAGI (reference sequence). Trimming removed 6 bases from V and 2 bases from J; junction bases left unmatched: 4. This CDR3 region has 14 residues. The DNA for the CDR3 is TGTGCCAGCAGCCTAGGACAGGGCAATCAGCCCCAGCATTTT. This codes for CASSLGQGNQPQHF.

V and J are TRBV10-3 and TRBJ2-7, with D possibly TRBD1 on 5 matching bases. V was pared by 3 bases and J by 4 bases, with 13 bases between. CDR3 size: 14 residues. CDR1 is ENHRY, CDR2 SYGVKD, per germline. CDR3 region: CAISDGGAGYEQYF. The DNA of the CDR3 is TGTGCCATCAGTGATGGTGGGGCTGGTTACGAGCAGTACTTC.

V gene TRBV6-1 combines with J gene TRBJ2-3; 11 nucleotides line up with TRBD2. The trim removed 2 bases at V and 1 base at J, leaving 8 bases unmatched. CDR3 length: 18 amino acids. Germline assignment: CDR1 MNHNS and CDR2 SASEGT. CDR3 nucleotide sequence: TGTGCCAGCAGTGAAACGTGGGTTAGCGGGAGGGGCACAGATACGCAGTATTTT. It encodes CASSETWVSGRGTDTQYF.

The V call is TRBV7-9, the J call TRBJ2-2; perhaps TRBD2 as D (6 bases). Germline lookup yields CDR1 SEHNR and CDR2 FQNEAQ (reference sequence). This CDR3 has 15 amino acids. V lost 5 bases and J lost 4, with 14 bases in between. CDR3 amino acids: CASSTLGGRTGELFF. The CDR3 coding sequence is TGTGCCAGCAGCACTCTAGGAGGGCGCACCGGGGAGCTGTTTTTT.

About this clone: Compared with germline, one end of the junction differs, possibly owing to a read error. The J gene is TRBJ2-6, the V gene TRBV28; 10 positions match TRBD1. The CDR3 sequence is 18 residues long. Germline V lookup: CDR1 MDHEN, CDR2 SYDVKM. CDR3 coding DNA: TGTGCCAGCAGTCCCCCGACAGGGGGCGGCTCTGGGGCCAACGTCCTGGCTTTC. Amino acids: CASSPPTGGGSGANVLAF. The full variable domain, in which reference TRBV28 and TRBJ2-6 provide the parts outside the CDR3, is DVKVTQSSRYLVKRTGEKVFLECVQDMDHENMFWYRQDPGLGLRLIYFSYDVKMKEKGDIPEGYSVSREKKERFSLILESASTNQTSMYLCASSPPTGGGSGANVLAFGAGSRLTVL.

V usage is TRBV6-1 and J usage is TRBJ2-7; D not certain. The CDR3 is 16 residues long. Trimming took 1 base from V and 2 from J, leaving 15 bases between them. Germline V gene sequence: CDR1 MNHNS, CDR2 SASEGT. DNA for the CDR3: TGTGCCAGCAGTGAAGGTTTAGGCAGAGCGACCTACGAGCAGTACTTC. Amino acid sequence: CASSEGLGRATYEQYF.

The chain carries TRBV5-1 and TRBJ2-3; TRBD2 agrees at 12 bases. The CDR3 runs 16 residues. The germline V gene encodes CDR1 SGHRS and CDR2 YFSETQ. V dropped 4 bases and J dropped 3; count of bases not matched to a gene: 6. CDR3 coding DNA: TGCGCCAGCAGCAGACTAGCGGGGGAGATTACAGATACGCAGTATTTT. It yields the protein CASSRLAGEITDTQYF.

The chain recombines TRBV11-2 with TRBJ2-3; 14 positions agree with TRBD2. V shed 3 bases, J shed 11 bases, and the junction held 4 bases outside the gene matches. The CDR3 has 14 residues. Per the germline V gene, CDR1 is SGHAT and CDR2 is FQNNGV. The CDR3 coding sequence is TGTGCCAGCAGCTTGGGACTAGCGGGAGTTTGGCAGTATTTT. Its translation is CASSLGLAGVWQYF. The full variable domain, completed using reference TRBV11-2 and TRBJ2-3, is EAGVAQSPRYKIIEKRQSVAFWCNPISGHATLYWYQQILGQGPKLLIQFQNNGVVDDSQLPKDRFSAERLKGVDSTLKIQPAKLEDSAVYLCASSLGLAGVWQYFGPGTRLTVL.

The J gene is TRBJ2-1, the V gene TRBV9; the match to TRBD2 covers 8 bases. The length of the CDR3 is 14 residues. Germline CDR1 reads SGDLS; CDR2 reads YYNGEE. V lost 3 bases to trimming and J lost 7 bases; unmatched junction nucleotides: 6. The CDR3 DNA reads TGTGCCAGCAGCGCCCACGGGGGGGGGAATGAGCAGTTCTTC. Protein product: CASSAHGGGNEQFF.

The chain employs TRBV4-1 and TRBJ1-2; 7 bases align to TRBD1. This CDR3 has 15 residues. Germline V gives CDR1 MGHRA, CDR2 YSYEKL. J was trimmed by 6 bases and V by 3 bases; bases with no gene match: 10. The CDR3 loop reads CASSHQQGSGDGYTF. The CDR3 DNA sequence: TGCGCCAGCAGCCATCAACAGGGGAGTGGAGATGGCTACACCTTC.

The rearrangement joins TRBV29-1 to TRBJ2-1, with D possibly TRBD1 on 5 matching bases. This CDR3 is 17 amino acids long. CDR1 SQVTM and CDR2 ANQGSEA come from the germline V gene. V was trimmed by 7 bases and J by 0 bases, leaving 22 bases between them. This chain's CDR3 is CSAGRVIPGLSYNEQFF. CDR3 nucleotides: TGCAGCGCTGGCAGGGTCATCCCAGGCCTCTCCTACAATGAGCAGTTCTTC.

The V gene is TRBV6-1, the J gene TRBJ1-1; no reliable D call. V was trimmed by 6 bases and J by 0 bases, leaving 5 bases between them. The length of the CDR3 is 12 residues. Germline-derived CDR1 and CDR2 are MNHNS and SASEGT. The CDR3 DNA sequence: TGTGCCAGCAGGGAGGTGAACACTGAAGCTTTCTTT. Translating it yields CASREVNTEAFF.

As DNA, the CDR3 is TGCGCCAGCAGCCAAGTATCAGGGTACAACAATCAGCCCCAGCATTTT. Amino acid sequence: CASSQVSGYNNQPQHF. The chain links TRBV4-1 to TRBJ1-5, with D maybe TRBD1 (5 bases). The CDR3 is 16 residues long. The V gene lost 1 base and the J gene lost 3 bases, with 13 bases spanning the gap. The germline gives CDR1 MGHRA, CDR2 YSYEKL.

The chain is built from TRBV19 and TRBJ2-7; TRBD2 aligns across 13 bases. The CDR3 is made up of 14 amino acids. The V and J ends lost 5 bases and 8 bases, in that order; junction bases with no gene match: 6. The germline gives CDR1 LNHDA, CDR2 SQIVND (reference sequence). The CDR3 DNA reads as TGTGCCAGTAGTCCCGGGACTAGCGGGAATCAGCAGTACTTC. Protein: CASSPGTSGNQQYF.